What follows are 4 T cell receptor beta chains derived from one specimen sequenced in a study of Ad26.COV2.S vaccination and SARS-CoV-2 variants. Sample treatment: over 15 received Ad26.COV2.S at low or high dose, single or two shots; 5 received placebo; per-sample allocation not given. Samples were taken on day 63 after the first vaccine or placebo injection. Method: immunoSEQ multiplex PCR; TCRdb's copy keeps in-frame clones and lacks some. Counted here are hundreds of thousands of clones, 70% to 90% occurring once; the ten biggest clones make up approximately 1.5%. This specimen consisted of peripheral blood, obtained in a trial of Ad26.COV2.S vaccine versus placebo. The receptors were sampled from a person between 18 and 59 years old who received the Ad26.COV2.S COVID-19 vaccine or a placebo.

The J gene is TRBJ2-7, the V gene TRBV5-1, with TRBD2 matching 10 bases. The junction had 13 bases not matched to a gene; V was cut back by 5 bases and J by 2 bases. CDR3 size: 17 residues. Germline CDR1 and CDR2: SGHRS and YFSETQ. The CDR3 nucleotides are TGCGCCAGCAGGTCGACCGTCGGGACTAGCGATACCTACGAGCAGTACTTC. This translates into CASRSTVGTSDTYEQYF. Full variable domain (outside the CDR3, taken from reference TRBV5-1 and TRBJ2-7): KAGVTQTPRYLIKTRGQQVTLSCSPISGHRSVSWYQQTPGQGLQFLFEYFSETQRNKGNFPGRFSGRQFSNSRSEMNVSTLELGDSALYLCASRSTVGTSDTYEQYFGPGTRLTVT.

This clone was picked up a small number of times. The rearrangement links TRBV27 to TRBJ1-5; the D is unclear. The V gene's germline CDR1 is MNHEY and CDR2 SMNVEV (reference sequence). The V end lost 3 bases, the J end lost 4 bases, and 7 bases lay between the germline ends. There are 13 residues in the CDR3. As DNA, the CDR3 is TGTGCCAGCAGTTTTGTTTGGAATCAGCCCCAGCATTTT. Translated, it gives CASSFVWNQPQHF.

The V and J genes are TRBV6-6 and TRBJ1-2; D remains unclear. This CDR3 region has 16 residues. Germline V gene lookup returns CDR1 MNHNY and CDR2 SVGAGI (reference sequence). V gave up 0 bases and J gave up 7 bases, with 18 bases separating them. CDR3 residues: CASSYSLLTGASGYTF. CDR3 bases: TGTGCCAGCAGTTACTCGTTGTTGACGGGTGCGTCTGGCTACACCTTC.

The chain joins TRBV19 to TRBJ2-7; 13 nucleotides line up with TRBD2. CDR3 size: 15 residues. From germline, CDR1 is LNHDA and CDR2 SQIVND (reference sequence). V lost 4 bases to trimming and J lost 4 bases; unmatched junction nucleotides: 4. The CDR3 nucleotides read TGTGCCAGTAGTACTTCGACTAGCGGGAGGTACGAGCAGTACTTC. Translated: CASSTSTSGRYEQYF. Variable domain in full (rest from reference TRBV19 and TRBJ2-7): DGGITQSPKYLFRKEGQNVTLSCEQNLNHDAMYWYRQDPGQGLRLIYYSQIVNDFQKGDIAEGYSVSREKKESFPLTVTSAQKNPTAFYLCASSTSTSGRYEQYFGPGTRLTVT.